What follows is one T cell receptor (beta chain) and its context. The CDR3 covers 15 residues. V was cut by 6 bases and J by 2 bases, with 15 bases left in between. CDR1 is SGHAT, CDR2 FQDESV, per germline (reference sequence). The source of the sample is a study of blood T cell repertoires in COVID-19. Background on the study: Whether acute or convalescent, the COVID-19 samples came from the United States, Italy and Spain. Sources were T cells, B-cell-depleted T cells, or PBMCs; the material itself was cDNA or gDNA.

Data came from immunoSEQ multiplex PCR; TCRdb stores just in-frame clones and leaves some out. The sample has around 260,000 clones, 84% seen once. The origin of this receptor is a man aged 60 to 75 with acute or convalescent COVID-19. The source material was peripheral blood. The chain employs TRBV11-1 and TRBJ2-3, with D possibly TRBD2 on 5 matching bases. The CDR3 loop reads CASSRTNGITDTQYF. In DNA, the CDR3 is TGTGCCAGCAGTCGGACGAACGGGATCACAGATACGCAGTATTTT.